The present TCR beta chain was sequenced within a study of blood T cell repertoires in COVID-19 (dated by TCRdb to 2018 to 2021). Notes on the research overall: Samples from collaborators originated in the United States, Italy and Spain and spanned both the acute and convalescent phases of COVID-19. The prospective study material was composed of cDNA or gDNA derived from T cells, B-cell-depleted T cells, or PBMCs. The dataset comprised deeply sampled blood TCRbeta repertoires from subjects exposed to, actively infected with, or recovered from COVID-19. The repertoires were released in a freely available public database meant as a resource for research on the immune response to SARS-CoV-2. The samples were drawn from the first 160 participants of the ongoing ImmuneRACE study and from 1,254 subjects provided by 6 global collaborators. The sample metadata nearly always contained a de-identified subject ID, COVID-19 status, age in years and sex. Where available, HLA class I and class II types were taken from metadata supplied by the sample provider and were not determined by assay-based typing.

For CDR1 and CDR2, the germline V gene (reference sequence) lists LNHDA and SQIVND. From the cysteine through the phenylalanine, the CDR3 covers 16 amino acids. Only CDR3 DNA is held: 48 bases, read in frame from base 1. From V the trimming removes 3 bases and from J it removes 2 bases, while the gene matches leave 8 bases of the junction unaccounted for. Findings and caveats that apply to the study as a whole: Clinical and demographic metadata were provided uncurated, with the amount varying by source and participant.

For this clone: This clone's antigen is unknown. Per-nucleotide qualities are absent, and no much larger clonotype sits a single base away.

In the prospective study, participants were about 18 to 95 years old, resided in about two dozen geographic areas of the United States, and were enrolled through a virtual design. To assign participants to cohorts, the prospective study relied on clinical history that participants themselves reported in a screening survey and a study questionnaire. ImmuneRACE Cohort 3 recovered participants were defined by two consecutive negative NP/OP PCR tests, healthcare professional clearance, or symptom resolution. In the prospective study, mobile phlebotomists collected whole blood, serum and a nasopharyngeal or oropharyngeal swab from each participant. Participants in the prospective study had the option to provide additional blood draws and questionnaires over an approximately 2-month period. Blood samples from the prospective study were shipped frozen or at room temperature prior to DNA extraction. TCRbeta CDR3 regions were amplified from genomic DNA by means of the immunoSEQ Assay, a bias-controlled multiplex PCR. In the paper's pipeline: The number of nucleated cells in each sample was estimated by amplification of reference gene primers within the assay. To quantify the absolute abundance of each unique TCRbeta CDR3 rearrangement, sequence reads were collapsed and filtered. For each sample, productive Simpson clonality was calculated as the square root of Simpson's diversity index across productive rearrangements. TCRdb holds this immuneACCESS table with in-frame rearrangements only. Some clones are missing; in checked studies, unresolved V genes explain under half, and the rest has no known cause. V and J calls and clone size are copied from that table; D and trimming were computed from the DNA. The sample table records roughly 250,000 clones; about nine tenths of these occur just once. The ten largest clones take up about 3% of the sample.

The origin of this receptor is a woman aged 45-59 years who had recovered from COVID-19. The specimen sequenced was PBMCs or T cells enriched from blood (not recorded which). The chain joins TRBV19 to TRBJ1-2, with TRBD1 identical over 8 junction bases. The sequence in DNA is TGTGCCAGTAGTATGGCCAGGGGGCGCGAAAACTATGGCTACACCTTC. This encodes CASSMARGRENYGYTF.